The rows below give T cell receptor beta chains drawn from one sample of a study of TIL therapy for anti-PD-1-resistant metastatic lung cancer. The method was immunoSEQ multiplex PCR; TCRdb's version includes in-frame clones alone and lacks a portion of them. The sample contains tens of thousands of clones, 78% of which appear only once. The material was blood, obtained at baseline. These receptor sequences come from a person between 30 and 79 years old with non-small cell lung cancer. Both conserved end residues are part of each CDR3. The order of the fields is V gene, clone size, D gene, J gene, CDR3 protein, CDR3 DNA. A D gene is named only where the DNA matches it firmly. Clone size appears in some rows only: once, few, many, or a class for an expanded clone.

TRBV29-1	.	.	TRBJ1-1	CSVAPLAEAFF	TGCAGCGTTGCACCGTTGGCTGAAGCTTTCTTT
TRBV7-2	few	.	TRBJ2-7	CASSFMYEQYF	TGTGCCAGCAGCTTTATGTACGAGCAGTACTTC
TRBV5-1	.	.	TRBJ2-2	CASSGGAGTGELFF	TGCGCCAGCAGCGGGGGGGCGGGGACCGGGGAGCTGTTTTTT
TRBV11-3	.	.	TRBJ2-5	CASSLASGSGETQYF	TGTGCCAGCAGCTTAGCCTCGGGGTCGGGAGAGACCCAGTACTTC
TRBV27	.	TRBD2	TRBJ2-1	CASSLFGGSSYNEQFF	TGTGCCAGCAGTTTATTCGGGGGGAGCTCCTACAATGAGCAGTTCTTC
TRBV5-4	.	.	TRBJ2-5	CASSLRQNQETQYF	TGTGCCAGCAGCTTGCGCCAAAACCAAGAGACCCAGTACTTC
TRBV29-1	.	.	TRBJ2-5	CSVEERGWETQYF	TGCAGCGTTGAAGAGCGGGGTTGGGAGACCCAGTACTTC
TRBV19	.	.	TRBJ2-1	CASRRQGGNEQFF	TGTGCCAGTAGGCGCCAGGGGGGTAATGAGCAGTTCTTC
TRBV5-1	few	TRBD2	TRBJ2-7	CASSLVAGGYEQYF	TGCGCCAGCAGCTTGGTAGCGGGAGGGTACGAGCAGTACTTC
TRBV21-1	.	.	TRBJ2-7	CASSKVSRQGCEQYF	TGTGCCAGCAGCAAAGTCAGTAGGCAGGGTTGCGAGCAGTACTTC
TRBV6-1	.	TRBD2	TRBJ2-3	CASTTSGVGTDTQYF	TGTGCCAGCACTACTAGCGGGGTAGGCACAGATACGCAGTATTTT
TRBV19	.	TRBD1	TRBJ2-2	CASSARGGVFGELFF	TGTGCCAGTAGCGCGAGAGGGGGCGTTTTCGGGGAGCTGTTTTTT
TRBV5-1	.	.	TRBJ2-7	CASNGGSAYEQYF	TGCGCCAGCAATGGCGGTTCGGCCTACGAGCAGTACTTC
TRBV6-1	.	.	TRBJ2-3	CASSGGHRGDTQYF	TGTGCCAGCAGTGGGGGACACCGCGGAGATACGCAGTATTTT
TRBV5-5	.	.	TRBJ1-1	CASSFSDGTEAFF	TGTGCCAGCAGCTTTTCAGACGGCACTGAAGCTTTCTTT
TRBV18	few	.	TRBJ2-5	CASSPLPAETQYF	TGTGCCAGCTCACCCCTCCCGGCCGAGACCCAGTACTTC
TRBV5-4	.	TRBD1	TRBJ1-3	CASSLIQGQGKENTIYF	TGTGCCAGCAGCTTGATCCAGGGACAGGGGAAGGAAAACACCATATATTTT
TRBV7-8	.	.	TRBJ2-3	CASSPPWREGTDTQYF	TGTGCCAGCAGCCCCCCTTGGCGGGAAGGCACAGATACGCAGTATTTT
TRBV19	.	TRBD2	TRBJ2-1	CASGLAGPGEQFF	TGTGCCAGTGGCCTAGCGGGTCCCGGGGAGCAGTTCTTC
TRBV6-4	.	TRBD1	TRBJ1-2	CASSDLQGADGYTF	TGTGCCAGCAGTGACTTACAGGGGGCGGATGGCTACACCTTC
TRBV7-8	.	TRBD1	TRBJ1-1	CASSARTGVTEAFF	TGTGCCAGCAGCGCCCGGACAGGGGTCACTGAAGCTTTCTTT
TRBV10-1	.	.	TRBJ2-1	CASGTVYNEQFF	TGCGCCAGCGGGACTGTGTACAATGAGCAGTTCTTC
TRBV28	few	.	TRBJ1-5	CAHGGGRQPQHF	TGTGCCCATGGGGGGGGCAGGCAGCCCCAGCATTTT
TRBV2	.	.	TRBJ1-5	CASREEGSNQPQHF	TGTGCCAGCAGGGAGGAGGGTAGCAATCAGCCCCAGCATTTT
TRBV7-2	.	.	TRBJ2-6	CASSLSSHGANVLTF	TGTGCCAGCAGCTTAAGCTCGCACGGGGCCAACGTCCTGACTTTC
TRBV27	.	TRBD2	TRBJ2-7	CASSLKAGAGEQYF	TGTGCCAGCAGTTTAAAAGCGGGGGCGGGGGAGCAGTACTTC
TRBV28	.	.	TRBJ2-4	CASSSGVQNIQYF	TGTGCCAGCAGTTCGGGAGTCCAAAACATTCAGTACTTC
TRBV7-9	.	TRBD2	TRBJ2-3	CASSPSWLAATDTQYF	TGTGCCAGCAGCCCGTCATGGCTAGCGGCTACAGATACGCAGTATTTT
TRBV6-6	.	.	TRBJ1-2	CASSPGDRYGYTF	TGTGCCAGCAGTCCCGGAGACCGTTATGGCTACACCTTC
TRBV6-6	.	.	TRBJ2-7	CASSYGQGPRVYEQYF	TGTGCCAGCAGTTATGGGCAGGGGCCGCGAGTCTACGAGCAGTACTTC
TRBV30	.	.	TRBJ2-3	CAWTPTTDTQYF	TGTGCCTGGACCCCCACCACAGATACGCAGTATTTT
TRBV6-6	once	.	TRBJ1-1	CATVQSLTEAFF	TGTGCCACCGTTCAGAGTTTAACTGAAGCTTTCTTT
TRBV6-1	.	.	TRBJ2-7	CASRATGSLGYEQYF	TGTGCCAGCAGAGCCACAGGATCCCTAGGCTACGAGCAGTACTTC
TRBV29-1	.	.	TRBJ2-7	CSGMTISYEQYF	TGCAGCGGCATGACGATTTCCTACGAGCAGTACTTC
TRBV6-1	.	.	TRBJ1-2	CASSPLGHYGYTF	TGTGCCAGCAGCCCCTTGGGTCACTATGGCTACACCTTC
TRBV5-1	.	.	TRBJ2-1	CASSPFRGARLGNEQFF	TGCGCCAGCAGCCCCTTTAGGGGGGCTAGACTGGGCAATGAGCAGTTCTTC
TRBV5-6	.	.	TRBJ2-7	CASSLGPGAPYEQYF	TGTGCCAGCAGCTTGGGTCCTGGAGCCCCCTACGAGCAGTACTTC
TRBV29-1	few	.	TRBJ2-3	CSVTANTDTQYF	TGCAGCGTAACAGCTAACACAGATACGCAGTATTTT
TRBV9	.	.	TRBJ2-7	CASSPETGGEQYF	TGTGCCAGCAGCCCGGAAACAGGCGGCGAGCAGTACTTC
TRBV11-2	few	.	TRBJ2-4	CASSLEDTRAKNIQYF	TGTGCCAGCAGCTTAGAGGACACCAGAGCCAAAAACATTCAGTACTTC
TRBV6-6	.	.	TRBJ2-7	CASRLQVSYEQYF	TGTGCCAGCAGGTTACAGGTGTCCTACGAGCAGTACTTC
TRBV5-8	.	TRBD1	TRBJ2-7	CASSYRGQAYEQYF	TGTGCCAGCAGCTACAGGGGTCAGGCCTACGAGCAGTACTTC
TRBV6-5	.	.	TRBJ2-1	CASSYTGSRSNEQFF	TGTGCCAGCAGTTATACAGGATCTAGGAGCAATGAGCAGTTCTTC
TRBV4-1	.	.	TRBJ2-1	CASSSGGLSYNEQFF	TGCGCCAGCAGCTCCGGGGGGCTCTCCTACAATGAGCAGTTCTTC
TRBV25-1	.	TRBD1	TRBJ1-2	CASSEILSGQGDGYTF	TGTGCCAGCAGTGAGATCCTTTCGGGACAGGGAGATGGCTACACCTTC
TRBV5-6	.	TRBD2	TRBJ2-1	CASSPPGLAGGVSYNEQFF	TGTGCCAGCAGCCCGCCGGGACTAGCGGGGGGGGTCTCCTACAATGAGCAGTTCTTC
TRBV6-5	.	TRBD1	TRBJ2-6	CASSLEGAAGANVLTF	TGTGCCAGCAGTTTAGAGGGGGCGGCGGGGGCCAACGTCCTGACTTTC
TRBV28	.	.	TRBJ1-5	CASILPGSGQPQHF	TGTGCCAGCATCTTGCCGGGGTCAGGGCAGCCCCAGCATTTT
TRBV19	.	.	TRBJ2-2	CASSVGSGGELFF	TGTGCCAGTAGTGTTGGGTCGGGCGGGGAGCTGTTTTTT
TRBV6-1	.	TRBD2	TRBJ2-1	CASSERDYPSSYNEQFF	TGTGCCAGCAGTGAACGGGACTACCCAAGCTCCTACAATGAGCAGTTCTTC
TRBV19	.	TRBD2	TRBJ2-3	CASSITSGGPGDTQYF	TGTGCCAGTAGTATAACTAGCGGGGGGCCGGGTGATACGCAGTATTTT
TRBV18	.	.	TRBJ1-1	CASSPPELGPAFF	TGTGCCAGCTCACCACCGGAGTTGGGGCCAGCTTTCTTT
TRBV6-5	.	TRBD2	TRBJ2-3	CASSYGTSGHTDTQYF	TGTGCCAGCAGTTATGGGACTAGCGGCCATACAGATACGCAGTATTTT